The 24 T cell receptor beta chains given below trace back to one sample, sequenced in a study of cytomegalovirus exposure and HLA in healthy donors. The table came from immunoSEQ multiplex PCR; TCRdb's copy has only in-frame clones and leaves some out. Altogether some 260,000 clones are present, roughly 87% being singletons, with the ten largest covering around 3.3%. Source material: PBMCs. The receptors here all came from a woman in her 30s in good health and CMV-seronegative.

The chain's CDR3 is CASSVGGLGFSYEQYF. The CDR3 nucleotides are TGTGCCAGCAGCGTCGGGGGACTAGGGTTTTCCTACGAGCAGTACTTC. The V gene is TRBV9, the J gene TRBJ2-7, with TRBD2 matching over 8 bases. The germline CDR1 and CDR2 sequences are SGDLS and YYNGEE. V shed 2 bases, J shed 1 base, and the junction held 8 bases outside the gene matches. The CDR3 is made up of 16 amino acids.

This chain connects TRBV7-9 to TRBJ2-7; 8 bases are shared with TRBD1. The trim removed 2 bases at V and 12 bases at J, leaving 6 bases unmatched. This CDR3 spans 12 amino acids. Germline CDR1 is SEHNR and CDR2 is FQNEAQ (reference sequence). CDR3 nucleotides: TGTGCCAGCAGCTTACGGACAGGGAGCTGGTACTTC. Translated: CASSLRTGSWYF.

The CDR3, as DNA: TGCGCCAGCAGTGAGCCGTATCAGCCCCAGCATTTT. It yields the protein CASSEPYQPQHF. The genes are TRBV10-2 and TRBJ1-5; D call uncertain. The germline V and J ends were trimmed by 2 bases and 5 bases, with 4 bases remaining between them. The CDR3 covers 12 residues. Germline-derived CDR1 and CDR2 are WSHSY and SAAADI.

V usage is TRBV6-1 and J usage is TRBJ2-4; D is possibly TRBD1 (5 bases). V gave up 1 base and J gave up 0 bases, with 13 bases separating them. The length of the CDR3 is 17 residues. Germline V gene lookup returns CDR1 MNHNS and CDR2 SASEGT. The CDR3 spells CASSEVIRAIAKNIQYF. The CDR3 nucleotides are TGTGCCAGCAGTGAAGTTATCAGGGCTATAGCCAAAAACATTCAGTACTTC.

The V call is TRBV29-1, the J call TRBJ2-7, with TRBD1 identical over 7 bases. V shed 6 bases and J 0 bases; nucleotides not matched to a gene: 8. The length of the CDR3 is 14 residues. CDR1 is SQVTM and CDR2 is ANQGSEA in the germline V gene. The CDR3 sequence: CSVRRTGLSYEQYF. The CDR3 DNA reads TGCAGCGTCAGAAGGACAGGCCTCTCCTACGAGCAGTACTTC.

The CDR3 DNA follows: TGTGCCAGCAGCCAACAAGTGACGGGGCCGACCGGGGAGCTGTTTTTT. Residues: CASSQQVTGPTGELFF. The chain has TRBV7-6 and TRBJ2-2; tentatively, D is TRBD1 or TRBD2 (5 bases each). CDR3 length equals 16 residues. Per the germline V gene, CDR1 is SGHVS and CDR2 is FNYEAQ. Between the trimmed V and J ends, which lost 5 bases and 5 bases, there was a span of 18 bases.

This rearrangement joins TRBV10-3 to TRBJ1-4, with D possibly TRBD1 on 6 matching bases. The CDR3 loop spans 17 amino acids. Looked up from germline, CDR1 is ENHRY and CDR2 is SYGVKD. V lost 1 base and J lost 7, with 19 bases in between. The CDR3 protein is CAISELGRGATGEKLFF. DNA of the CDR3: TGTGCCATCAGTGAGTTGGGCCGGGGGGCCACTGGTGAAAAACTGTTTTTT.

The chain couples TRBV6-1 to TRBJ2-7, with D unclear. The V end lost 5 bases, the J end lost 3 bases, and 5 bases lay between the germline ends. Germline lookup yields CDR1 MNHNS and CDR2 SASEGT. CDR3 length equals 11 residues. The chain's CDR3 is CASSSYYEQYF. CDR3 nucleotide sequence: TGTGCCAGCAGTTCATACTACGAGCAGTACTTC.

V and J are TRBV18 and TRBJ2-7; 7 bases fit TRBD2. Germline values: CDR1 KGHSH, CDR2 LQKENI. The CDR3 contains 14 residues. Trimming took 3 bases from V and 5 from J; bases not matched to a gene: 7. The CDR3 here is CASSPATSRNEQYF. DNA of the CDR3: TGTGCCAGCTCACCTGCGACTAGCCGTAACGAGCAGTACTTC.

The V and J genes are TRBV5-1 and TRBJ2-7; D not certain. Germline-derived CDR1 and CDR2 are SGHRS and YFSETQ. Between the trimmed V and J ends, which lost 2 bases and 2 bases, there was a span of 8 bases. This CDR3 is 13 amino acids long. CDR3 amino acids: CASSFSSTYEQYF. DNA of the CDR3: TGCGCCAGCAGCTTCTCCAGTACCTACGAGCAGTACTTC.

This chain links TRBV6-5 with TRBJ2-1; TRBD2 matches 8 bases. Germline V lookup: CDR1 MNHEY, CDR2 SVGAGI. After removal of 3 bases from V and 7 bases from J, the junction contained 8 bases not matched to a gene. The CDR3 has 15 amino acids. The CDR3 loop is CASSYLGSGNNEQFF. CDR3 sequence (DNA): TGTGCCAGCAGTTATCTGGGTAGCGGGAATAATGAGCAGTTCTTC.

This clone was seen just once. The gene calls are TRBV27 and TRBJ1-5; D gene unclear. Germline V gene lookup returns CDR1 MNHEY and CDR2 SMNVEV (reference sequence). The CDR3 is 14 amino acids. V lost 4 bases and J 9 bases, leaving 16 bases between the germline ends. CDR3 nucleotide sequence: TGTGCCAGCAGTTCCGTTGCCCTAGCGGGGCCCCAGCATTTT. Protein product: CASSSVALAGPQHF.

A word on this clone: The junction and the germline gene differ at one end; a read error may be behind it. This chain uses TRBV5-1 with TRBJ2-7; 10 nucleotides match TRBD2. CDR1 SGHRS and CDR2 YFSETQ come from the germline V gene. The length of the CDR3 is 15 residues. CDR3 region: CASSLGTSVEYEQYF. The CDR3 DNA reads as TGTGCCAGCAGCTTGGGGACTAGCGTCGAATACGAGCAGTACTTC.

The chain employs TRBV4-2 and TRBJ2-7; 12 bases fit TRBD2. After removal of 3 bases from V and 0 bases from J, the junction contained 3 bases not matched to a gene. Germline V gene sequence: CDR1 LGHNA, CDR2 YNFKEQ. The CDR3 totals 16 residues. The CDR3 bases are TGTGCCAGCAGCCATTTGACTAGCGGGAGCTCCTACGAGCAGTACTTC. Its translation: CASSHLTSGSSYEQYF.

The sample holds one count of this clone. The CDR3 loop is CASSLDAGTGGGEQYF. CDR3 in DNA: TGTGCCAGCAGCTTAGACGCTGGGACAGGGGGAGGGGAGCAGTACTTC. V and J are TRBV7-2 and TRBJ2-7, with TRBD1 identical over 11 bases. With V trimmed by 1 base and J by 7 bases, 9 bases remained unmatched. The CDR3 totals 16 residues. The germline V gene has CDR1 SGHTA and CDR2 FQGNSA.

The chain couples TRBV11-2 to TRBJ2-4; TRBD1 matches 7 bases. CDR3 length equals 17 residues. Trimming removed 2 bases from V and 3 bases from J; junction bases left unmatched: 10. Germline V gene data show CDR1 as SGHAT and CDR2 as FQNNGV. This CDR3 is CASSLSARGLVKNIQYF. Here the CDR3 DNA reads TGTGCCAGCAGCTTATCCGCAAGGGGGCTAGTCAAAAACATTCAGTACTTC.

This CDR3 is CASSFFMETGNTEAFF. The CDR3 DNA sequence: TGTGCCAGCAGTTTTTTTATGGAAACAGGGAACACTGAAGCTTTCTTT. The chain combines TRBV28 with TRBJ1-1, with D possibly matching TRBD1 (5 bases). This CDR3 has 16 amino acids. CDR1 and CDR2 (germline): MDHEN, SYDVKM. Trimming pared 3 bases from V and 1 base from J, leaving 15 bases between.

This chain connects TRBV11-3 to TRBJ2-1; TRBD1 is a possible D gene (5 bases). The CDR3 consists of 12 residues. The germline V gene has CDR1 SGHNT and CDR2 YENEEA. V was clipped by 4 bases and J by 8 bases, with 9 bases between them. The CDR3 nucleotides read TGTGCCAGCAGCTCCAGGGTAGATGAGCAGTTCTTC. It encodes CASSSRVDEQFF.

The V and J genes are TRBV6-1 and TRBJ2-2; weak D call: TRBD1 (6 bases). This CDR3 is built from 16 residues. V was pared by 1 base and J by 3 bases, with 12 bases between. CDR1 is MNHNS and CDR2 is SASEGT in the germline V gene. The CDR3 DNA reads as TGTGCCAGCAGTGAAGGGACAGTTTTTGACACCGGGGAGCTGTTTTTT. It translates to CASSEGTVFDTGELFF.

V usage is TRBV28 and J usage is TRBJ2-7; the D is unclear. Trimming left V 8 bases short and J 5 bases short, with 13 bases between. Germline CDR1 is MDHEN and CDR2 is SYDVKM. The CDR3 totals 12 residues. CDR3 amino acids: CASFDNWNEQYF. DNA for the CDR3: TGTGCCAGCTTTGACAACTGGAACGAGCAGTACTTC. Supplemented by reference TRBV28 and TRBJ2-7, the full variable domain reads DVKVTQSSRYLVKRTGEKVFLECVQDMDHENMFWYRQDPGLGLRLIYFSYDVKMKEKGDIPEGYSVSREKKERFSLILESASTNQTSMYLCASFDNWNEQYFGPGTRLTVT.

This chain links TRBV6-6 with TRBJ2-7, with D hard to call. This CDR3 spans 12 amino acids. Germline CDR1 is MNHNY and CDR2 is SVGAGI (reference sequence). V dropped 5 bases and J dropped 5 bases, with 10 bases sitting between them. The CDR3 DNA sequence: TGTGCCAGCAGTCCCATGGTAGACGAGCAGTACTTC. Its protein is CASSPMVDEQYF.

The chain uses TRBV4-1 and TRBJ2-1; TRBD2 is a possible D gene (5 bases). CDR1 and CDR2 (germline): MGHRA, YSYEKL. The CDR3 loop spans 16 amino acids. Between the trimmed V and J ends, which lost 0 bases and 5 bases, there was a span of 14 bases. The CDR3 here is CASSQDRTSGNNEQFF. The CDR3 bases are TGCGCCAGCAGCCAAGATCGGACTTCGGGTAACAATGAGCAGTTCTTC.

CDR3 loop: CASSFASTSYEQYF. The CDR3 DNA is TGTGCCAGCAGCTTTGCCAGTACGTCCTACGAGCAGTACTTC. The gene calls are TRBV13 and TRBJ2-7; D is unclear. This CDR3 contains 14 residues. The ends were cut back, 3 bases at V and 1 base at J, with 10 bases in the middle. The germline V gene has CDR1 PRHDT and CDR2 FYEKMQ (reference sequence).

J is TRBJ2-7 and V is TRBV19, with 10 bases identical to TRBD2. Losses at the gene ends were 5 bases for V and 0 bases for J; bases not matched to a gene: 4. The V gene's germline CDR1 is LNHDA and CDR2 SQIVND (reference sequence). This CDR3 is 15 amino acids long. The CDR3 DNA sequence: TGTGCCAGTAGTCCGAGCGGGAGGGCCTCCTACGAGCAGTACTTC. This gives the protein CASSPSGRASYEQYF.